One and the same sample provided the 32 T cell receptor beta chains below, sequenced in a study of blood T cell repertoires in COVID-19. Some clones are missing from TCRdb's copy, which holds only in-frame ones; the method was immunoSEQ multiplex PCR. The sample has approximately 350,000 clones, 75% to 90% seen once; the top ten hold about 7.1%. Material for sequencing was peripheral blood. These receptors all come from an older woman with COVID-19, enrolled during active disease.

The chain uses TRBV19 and TRBJ1-5, with a possible D match to TRBD1 (6 bases). The CDR3 is 17 amino acids. The V end lost 6 bases, the J end lost 0 bases, and 18 bases lay between the germline ends. Germline lookup yields CDR1 LNHDA and CDR2 SQIVND (reference sequence). CDR3 residues: CASSLPGGRYSNQPQHF. CDR3 DNA sequence: TGTGCCAGTAGCCTCCCCGGGGGGCGGTATAGCAATCAGCCCCAGCATTTT.

The rearrangement links TRBV28 to TRBJ2-7; D not certain. The CDR3 is made up of 13 amino acids. Germline assignment: CDR1 MDHEN and CDR2 SYDVKM. The V gene lost 2 bases and the J gene lost 3 bases, with 8 bases spanning the gap. Here the CDR3 DNA reads TGTGCCAGCAGTTTAGGCACCTTCTACGAGCAGTACTTC. As protein: CASSLGTFYEQYF.

This clone was observed once. V gene TRBV11-3 combines with J gene TRBJ1-1; maybe TRBD1 (6 bases). Germline V gene sequence: CDR1 SGHNT, CDR2 YENEEA. Trimming cost V 1 base and J 3 bases, with 24 bases left between them. This CDR3 contains 19 residues. CDR3 sequence: CASSLVHTVRTGSDTEAFF. CDR3 in DNA: TGTGCCAGCAGCTTAGTACATACAGTTAGAACAGGGAGTGACACTGAAGCTTTCTTT.

This chain connects TRBV2 to TRBJ2-7; 7 nucleotides match TRBD2. This CDR3 has 15 residues. Germline V gene data show CDR1 as SNHLY and CDR2 as FYNNEI. Germline trimming cut 4 bases from V and 2 bases from J; bases unmatched to any gene: 8. The DNA for the CDR3 is TGTGCCAGCAGTGTCGGCGGGGGATTTACCTACGAGCAGTACTTC. It translates to CASSVGGGFTYEQYF.

The rearrangement links TRBV7-2 to TRBJ2-7; TRBD2 might be the D (6 bases). Trimming removed 3 bases from V and 2 bases from J, with 14 bases in between. This CDR3 has 15 amino acids. The V gene's germline CDR1 is SGHTA and CDR2 FQGNSA. CDR3 loop: CASSFLRGYAYEQYF. In DNA, the CDR3 is TGTGCCAGCAGCTTTCTCCGGGGGTACGCCTACGAGCAGTACTTC.

CDR3 residues: CASSRTGTGREKLFF. DNA of the CDR3: TGTGCCAGCAGTCGCACCGGGACAGGTCGGGAAAAACTGTTTTTT. This chain uses TRBV11-2 with TRBJ1-4; 8 bases align to TRBD1. Germline CDR1 is SGHAT and CDR2 is FQNNGV. This CDR3 comprises 15 residues. With 6 bases clipped from V and 8 bases from J, the junction kept 11 bases outside the gene matches. Complete variable domain (other parts from reference TRBV11-2 and TRBJ1-4): EAGVAQSPRYKIIEKRQSVAFWCNPISGHATLYWYQQILGQGPKLLIQFQNNGVVDDSQLPKDRFSAERLKGVDSTLKIQPAKLEDSAVYLCASSRTGTGREKLFFGSGTQLSVL.

This chain connects TRBV7-9 to TRBJ1-2; D is possibly TRBD1 (5 bases). This CDR3 spans 15 amino acids. Germline V gene lookup returns CDR1 SEHNR and CDR2 FQNEAQ (reference sequence). V lost 5 bases and J lost 4, with 17 bases in between. CDR3 residues: CASSPRRGGTYGYTF. The CDR3 nucleotides read TGTGCCAGCAGCCCAAGGAGAGGAGGGACCTATGGCTACACCTTC. Full variable domain (outside the CDR3, taken from reference TRBV7-9 and TRBJ1-2): DTGVSQNPRHKITKRGQNVTFRCDPISEHNRLYWYRQTLGQGPEFLTYFQNEAQLEKSRLLSDRFSAERPKGSFSTLEIQRTEQGDSAMYLCASSPRRGGTYGYTFGSGTRLTVV.

The rearrangement joins TRBV6-5 to TRBJ1-2; 8 nucleotides align to TRBD1. After removal of 5 bases from V and 1 base from J, the junction contained 3 bases not matched to a gene. The germline V gene encodes CDR1 MNHEY and CDR2 SVGAGI. This CDR3 has 14 residues. CDR3 coding DNA: TGTGCCAGCAGTAGGACAGGGAATAACTATGGCTACACCTTC. Translating it yields CASSRTGNNYGYTF.

This chain links TRBV19 with TRBJ1-2; TRBD1 matches 7 bases. V was pared by 4 bases and J by 4 bases, with 9 bases of the junction left unmatched. The germline V gene encodes CDR1 LNHDA and CDR2 SQIVND (reference sequence). The CDR3 is made up of 15 amino acids. The CDR3 DNA is TGTGCCAGTAGTACCCCCAACAGGGGTGGCTATGGCTACACCTTC. Translating it yields CASSTPNRGGYGYTF.

V is TRBV19 and J is TRBJ2-3; D is uncertain. This CDR3 spans 11 amino acids. V was pared by 7 bases and J by 7 bases, with 9 bases between. Germline-derived CDR1 and CDR2 are LNHDA and SQIVND (reference sequence). CDR3 sequence reads: CASKSRYTQYF. As DNA, the CDR3 is TGTGCCAGTAAATCCCGGTATACGCAGTATTTT.

V and J are TRBV29-1 and TRBJ1-1; TRBD1 agrees at 10 bases. With V trimmed by 7 bases and J by 1 base, 3 bases remained unmatched. The CDR3 runs to 13 residues. CDR1 and CDR2 (germline): SQVTM, ANQGSEA. In DNA, the CDR3 is TGCAGCGGCCGACAGGGGGCGAACACTGAAGCTTTCTTT. Protein sequence: CSGRQGANTEAFF.

V and J are TRBV18 and TRBJ1-4; 8 bases fit TRBD1. The germline V gene encodes CDR1 KGHSH and CDR2 LQKENI. There are 14 residues in the CDR3. J lost 5 bases, V lost 3 bases, and 2 bases had no gene match. The CDR3: CASSPDRDNEKLFF. In nucleotides, the CDR3 is TGTGCCAGCTCACCGGACAGGGACAATGAAAAACTGTTTTTT.

The CDR3 nucleotides are TGTGCCAGTACCCCGGGGACAGGGGGCAGGGAGACCCAGTACTTC. Translation: CASTPGTGGRETQYF. V and J are TRBV19 and TRBJ2-5, with 12 bases matching TRBD1. The junction had 8 bases not matched to a gene; V was cut back by 7 bases and J by 5 bases. Germline loops: CDR1 LNHDA, CDR2 SQIVND (reference sequence). The CDR3 loop spans 15 amino acids.

The sample holds a few counts of this clone. The J gene is TRBJ1-2, the V gene TRBV4-3, with D possibly TRBD1 on 6 matching bases. From germline, CDR1 is LGHNA and CDR2 YSLEER. With 0 bases removed from V and 4 bases from J, the gap between germline ends came to 21 bases. CDR3 length equals 18 residues. Here the CDR3 reads CASSQDIQGWGYGYGYTF. The CDR3 DNA follows: TGCGCCAGCAGCCAAGATATCCAGGGGTGGGGCTACGGCTATGGCTACACCTTC.

The chain carries TRBV4-1 and TRBJ1-2; D is perhaps TRBD1 (5 bases). V was clipped by 0 bases and J by 0 bases, with 11 bases between them. The CDR3 length is 16 residues. CDR1 MGHRA and CDR2 YSYEKL come from the germline V gene. The CDR3 protein is CASSQDSGGSNYGYTF. The CDR3, as DNA: TGCGCCAGCAGCCAAGATTCGGGGGGGTCTAACTATGGCTACACCTTC.

The chain combines TRBV21-1 with TRBJ2-1; the table's D call TRBD1 went unverified against the DNA. TRBV21-1 is flagged as a pseudogene. This CDR3 has 14 residues. DNA for the CDR3: TGTGCCAGCAGCAGAAGACAAGGTTGCAATGAGCAGTTCTTC. Protein sequence: CASSRRQGCNEQFF.

The chain carries TRBV19 and TRBJ1-6, with 11 bases fitting TRBD1. Germline CDR1 and CDR2: LNHDA and SQIVND (reference sequence). The CDR3 totals 15 residues. V dropped 3 bases and J dropped 7; count of bases not matched to a gene: 2. As DNA, the CDR3 is TGTGCCAGTAGTATTGGGACAGGGGGGAATTCACCCCTCCACTTT. This translates into CASSIGTGGNSPLHF. Full variable domain (missing parts from reference TRBV19 and TRBJ1-6): DGGITQSPKYLFRKEGQNVTLSCEQNLNHDAMYWYRQDPGQGLRLIYYSQIVNDFQKGDIAEGYSVSREKKESFPLTVTSAQKNPTAFYLCASSIGTGGNSPLHFGNGTRLTVT.

Comment on this clone: Other DNA sequences of this sample code for an identical CDR3. The V and J genes are TRBV7-3 and TRBJ2-7; 9 nucleotides agree with TRBD2. CDR3 length: 15 residues. Germline assignment: CDR1 SGHTA and CDR2 FQGTGA. V gave up 2 bases and J gave up 2 bases; unmatched junction bases: 4. The CDR3: CASSLGPSGAYEQYF. The CDR3 DNA reads as TGTGCCAGCAGCTTAGGGCCTAGCGGGGCCTACGAGCAGTACTTC.

The chain links TRBV5-4 to TRBJ2-2; D ambiguous. CDR3 size: 14 residues. Trimming left V 2 bases short and J 3 bases short, with 8 bases between. Germline loops: CDR1 SGHNT, CDR2 YYREEE (reference sequence). The CDR3 spells CASSFEQYTGELFF. DNA for the CDR3: TGTGCCAGCAGCTTCGAACAGTACACCGGGGAGCTGTTTTTT.

This rearrangement joins TRBV11-2 to TRBJ2-2; 10 bases are a match to TRBD1. This CDR3 is built from 17 residues. Germline V lookup: CDR1 SGHAT, CDR2 FQNNGV. Trimming at V came to 1 base and at J to 4 bases, leaving 6 bases not matched to a gene. Here the CDR3 reads CASSLGWTGGITGELFF. CDR3 nucleotides: TGTGCCAGCAGCTTAGGATGGACAGGGGGGATCACCGGGGAGCTGTTTTTT.

A few counts support this clone. The chain is built from TRBV9 and TRBJ1-6; D is unclear. The CDR3 contains 15 residues. Per germline, CDR1 SGDLS and CDR2 YYNGEE. V was pared by 2 bases and J by 7 bases, with 13 bases between. CDR3 coding DNA: TGTGCCAGCAGCGTTAAGGAGGGTTGGAATTCACCCCTCCACTTT. It is translated as CASSVKEGWNSPLHF.

The table lists this clone with a few counts. The rearrangement links TRBV6-6 to TRBJ1-2; no clear D. V lost 6 bases and J lost 4, with 3 bases in between. This CDR3 has 10 residues. Germline loops: CDR1 MNHNY, CDR2 SVGAGI (reference sequence). DNA of the CDR3: TGTGCCAGCAGCAGCTATGGCTACACCTTC. It translates to CASSSYGYTF.

J is TRBJ1-2 and V is TRBV5-6; D unclear. Germline CDR1 reads SGHDT; CDR2 reads YYEEEE. There are 14 residues in the CDR3. V lost 5 bases to trimming and J lost 1 base, with 12 bases between them. The CDR3 DNA follows: TGTGCCAGCAGGAGATGGGGAGATAACTATGGCTACACCTTC. It codes for CASRRWGDNYGYTF.

V and J are TRBV5-5 and TRBJ2-7; perhaps TRBD2 as D (6 bases). CDR1 and CDR2 (germline): SGHKS, YYEKEE (reference sequence). CDR3 length equals 15 residues. V gave up 6 bases and J gave up 0 bases, with 16 bases separating them. CDR3 DNA sequence: TGTGCCAGCATCCTCTCGTTCGGGGGCTCCTACGAGCAGTACTTC. It encodes CASILSFGGSYEQYF.

The gene calls are TRBV2 and TRBJ1-2, with 7 bases aligning to TRBD1. In germline, CDR1 is SNHLY, CDR2 FYNNEI. V lost 2 bases and J lost 3; bases outside the gene matches: 3. The CDR3 is made up of 14 amino acids. CDR3 protein: CASSERTGYYGYTF. The CDR3 nucleotides read TGTGCCAGCAGTGAAAGGACAGGTTACTATGGCTACACCTTC.

The chain recombines TRBV7-3 with TRBJ2-3; TRBD2 aligns across 8 bases. CDR3 length: 13 residues. CDR1 and CDR2 (germline): SGHTA, FQGTGA. V shed 8 bases and J 1 base; nucleotides not matched to a gene: 2. CDR3 DNA sequence: TGTGCCAGCGCGGGGGGCCGCACAGATACGCAGTATTTT. It encodes CASAGGRTDTQYF.

In this sample, this clone turned up once. The CDR3 here is CASSPPSGGRKIDNEQFF. The CDR3, as DNA: TGTGCCAGCAGCCCCCCCTCCGGGGGTCGGAAAATAGACAATGAGCAGTTCTTC. The V gene is TRBV9, the J gene TRBJ2-1, with D perhaps matching TRBD2 (6 bases). Germline V gives CDR1 SGDLS, CDR2 YYNGEE. The CDR3 sequence is 18 residues long. The ends were cut back, 4 bases at V and 5 bases at J, with 25 bases in the middle.

The chain employs TRBV27 and TRBJ2-2; TRBD2 agrees at 12 bases. V gave up 5 bases and J gave up 4 bases; unmatched junction bases: 8. Germline V gene lookup returns CDR1 MNHEY and CDR2 SMNVEV (reference sequence). This CDR3 has 17 residues. Here the CDR3 DNA reads TGTGCCAGCAGTGCCAACCTAGCGGGGGGGCGCACCGGGGAGCTGTTTTTT. It encodes CASSANLAGGRTGELFF.

The V and J genes are TRBV3-1 (or the pseudogene TRBV3-2) and TRBJ2-2; D remains unclear. CDR1 is LGHDT and CDR2 is YNNKEL in the germline V gene (reference sequence). The CDR3 spans 14 residues. Between the trimmed V and J ends, which lost 1 base and 5 bases, there was a span of 8 bases. The CDR3 region is CASSQGSTTGELFF. CDR3 coding DNA: TGTGCCAGCAGCCAAGGGTCCACAACCGGGGAGCTGTTTTTT.

V and J are TRBV13 and TRBJ1-2, with D tentatively TRBD1 (5 bases). CDR1 and CDR2 (germline): PRHDT, FYEKMQ (reference sequence). Trimming stripped 5 bases from V and 2 bases from J, with 12 bases between. The CDR3 runs to 14 residues. The CDR3 DNA reads as TGTGCCAGCAGCGGAGCGGGGCCGAACTATGGCTACACCTTC. Translated, it gives CASSGAGPNYGYTF.

The V and J genes are TRBV27 and TRBJ1-2; D remains ambiguous. The germline V gene has CDR1 MNHEY and CDR2 SMNVEV (reference sequence). This CDR3 contains 16 residues. V shed 6 bases and J shed 5 bases, with 22 bases lying between them. CDR3 sequence: CASSPRTSPPIYGYTF. In DNA form, the CDR3 reads TGTGCCAGCAGCCCGAGGACTTCGCCTCCCATTTATGGCTACACCTTC.

This clone was counted once. The chain uses TRBV19 and TRBJ2-5; 8 bases map to TRBD2. Germline V gene data show CDR1 as LNHDA and CDR2 as SQIVND (reference sequence). CDR3 length: 15 residues. The V segment lost 3 bases and the J segment 1 base; nucleotides outside the gene matches: 4. The CDR3 spells CASSMELAVQETQYF. Written as DNA, the CDR3 is TGTGCCAGTAGTATGGAACTAGCGGTCCAAGAGACCCAGTACTTC.